This T cell receptor beta chain was identified in a study of T cells expressing NK-cell markers (TCRdb year 2020). Regarding the complete study: About 8 donors provided sorted CD3+CD56+NKG2C+, CD3+CD56+NKG2C- and CD3+CD56-NKG2C+ T-cell subsets, whose TCR beta-chain repertoires were profiled. Seven of the eight sequenced donors were HCMV-seropositive and one was HCMV-seronegative. All eight donors whose samples were sequenced were randomly selected healthy volunteers, three of them men and five women. Sequencing of the libraries produced 2 x 150 bp reads on Illumina HiSeq 2000/2500, MiSeq or NextSeq.

The reads were generated on an Illumina HiSeq 2000. TCR beta cDNA libraries were prepared using 5'RACE template switching, which introduced a universal primer site and unique molecular identifiers. cDNA synthesis was primed from the TCR beta constant segment, followed by two successive PCR amplification steps. The published analysis was carried out like this. Reads were demultiplexed and grouped by UMI with MIGEC, and clonotypes were assembled and quantified with MiTCR. To remove erroneous sequences, TCR cDNA sequences were retained only when supported by two or more reads. The tcR package was used for downstream repertoire analysis, and clonotypes were matched between fractions using CDR3 nucleotide sequence together with V segment. VDJmatch was used to annotate antigen specificity against VDJdb, with one amino acid substitution allowed in CDR3. Once TCRdb had reprocessed the reads, it stored one entry per CDR3 protein sequence and supplied no DNA. Clone size and V and J calls follow TCRdb, not the original study. The table held for this sample gives 150,000 to 180,000 distinct CDR3 sequences. The ten most abundant clones make up 37% of the sample.

A commercial ELISA kit detecting HCMV-specific IgG in serum was used to determine HCMV serostatus. Peripheral blood mononuclear cells were isolated from blood by Ficoll density gradient centrifugation. On this clonotype itself: No antigen is known for it.

The CDR3 sequence holds 14 residues, the cysteine and phenylalanine included. DNA was not recorded. CDR1 and CDR2 were assigned from the germline V gene (reference sequence) as DFQATT and SNEGSKA. Study-level results and caveats: For roughly 6 donors, the dominant CD3+CD56+NKG2C+ clonotypes were among the top 10 CD8+ clonotypes and accounted for roughly 1.0-8% of CD8+ T cells. Whether the expanded NKG2C-expressing T cell clones were specific for HCMV antigens was left unclear. Those dominant clonotypes were again the most abundant among CD3+CD56-NKG2C+ cells in a handful of donors, at roughly 25-65%.

The chain is made from TRBV20-1 and TRBJ2-3; TCRdb's D call, TRBD2, is unchecked because there is no DNA. Input material: blood T cells: a sorted CD56 or NKG2C T cell subset, CD4+ or CD8+ T cells, or bulk PBMC T cells (not recorded which). This receptor was identified in a woman aged 50 to 60 in good health. Donor details come from another sample of the same person, matched by shared clones. The CDR3 here reads CSAGLAERTDTQYF.